This T cell receptor beta chain was observed in a study of cytomegalovirus exposure and HLA in healthy donors. The PCR used 60 Vbeta and 13 Jbeta primers. Here immunoSEQ multiplex PCR was the method, and the copy in TCRdb shows in-frame clones only, minus some. The sample totals roughly 58,000 clones. Donors had nominal health at sampling but likely had unrecorded immune exposures. This CDR3 region has 16 residues. The germline V gene encodes CDR1 SGHRS and CDR2 YFSETQ. V trimming: 1 base; J trimming: 2 bases; junction bases outside the gene matches: 7. As for this clone: Because it lacks the conserved phenylalanine or tryptophan at the end, this CDR3 is likely a read error.

This chain joins TRBV5-1 and TRBJ2-7, with 9 bases aligning to TRBD1. The TCR sequence derives from a woman between 50 and 59 years old in good health and CMV-seropositive. Sequencing was performed on PBMCs. In DNA form, the CDR3 reads TGCGCCAGCAGCTTGACGGGACAGGGATTACCCTACGAGCAGTACCTC. As protein: CASSLTGQGLPYEQYL.